This entry features one T cell receptor beta chain sequence. Read data end 3 residues before the CDR3 end; the end is taken from the germline J gene. Produced via immunoSEQ multiplex PCR; TCRdb's table is partial and in-frame only. The sample is made up of approximately 34,000 clones, and the top ten hold approximately 1.5% of it. This specimen belongs to a study of T cells in women clearing cervical HPV infection. Germline CDR1 reads SGHNT; CDR2 reads YYREEE (reference sequence). This CDR3 is 14 amino acids long. Losses at the gene ends were 4 bases for V and 6 bases for J; bases not matched to a gene: 8.

The chain has TRBV5-4 and TRBJ2-7; 9 bases fit TRBD2. The receptor was isolated from a woman aged 18 to 75 with a cervical HPV16 infection that either progressed to CIN3+ or cleared (not recorded which). Material for sequencing was blood buffy coat. CDR3 bases read: TGTGCCAGCAGCAGAGGGCTAGCGGGATTCGAG. Protein product: CASSRGLAGFE. The entire CDR3 is CASSRGLAGFEQYF.